This T cell receptor (beta chain) is from a study of blood T cell repertoires in COVID-19. Assay: immunoSEQ multiplex PCR; the TCRdb copy retains only in-frame clones and omits some. The table shows 310,000 or so clones, with 90% occurring only once. The CDR3 length is 16 residues. The trim removed 9 bases at V and 6 bases at J, leaving 12 bases unmatched. CDR1 and CDR2 from the germline V gene are LGHNT and FRNRAP. The study assigned cohorts using participant-reported clinical history. The V call is TRBV12-5, the J call TRBJ2-1, with 12 bases fitting TRBD2. The sample was PBMCs or T cells enriched from blood (not recorded which). This clonotype originated in a woman aged 18-30 years with acute COVID-19. The CDR3 sequence: CARSASGLAGSNEQFF. CDR3 nucleotides: TGTGCTAGAAGCGCTTCAGGACTAGCGGGAAGCAATGAGCAGTTCTTC.